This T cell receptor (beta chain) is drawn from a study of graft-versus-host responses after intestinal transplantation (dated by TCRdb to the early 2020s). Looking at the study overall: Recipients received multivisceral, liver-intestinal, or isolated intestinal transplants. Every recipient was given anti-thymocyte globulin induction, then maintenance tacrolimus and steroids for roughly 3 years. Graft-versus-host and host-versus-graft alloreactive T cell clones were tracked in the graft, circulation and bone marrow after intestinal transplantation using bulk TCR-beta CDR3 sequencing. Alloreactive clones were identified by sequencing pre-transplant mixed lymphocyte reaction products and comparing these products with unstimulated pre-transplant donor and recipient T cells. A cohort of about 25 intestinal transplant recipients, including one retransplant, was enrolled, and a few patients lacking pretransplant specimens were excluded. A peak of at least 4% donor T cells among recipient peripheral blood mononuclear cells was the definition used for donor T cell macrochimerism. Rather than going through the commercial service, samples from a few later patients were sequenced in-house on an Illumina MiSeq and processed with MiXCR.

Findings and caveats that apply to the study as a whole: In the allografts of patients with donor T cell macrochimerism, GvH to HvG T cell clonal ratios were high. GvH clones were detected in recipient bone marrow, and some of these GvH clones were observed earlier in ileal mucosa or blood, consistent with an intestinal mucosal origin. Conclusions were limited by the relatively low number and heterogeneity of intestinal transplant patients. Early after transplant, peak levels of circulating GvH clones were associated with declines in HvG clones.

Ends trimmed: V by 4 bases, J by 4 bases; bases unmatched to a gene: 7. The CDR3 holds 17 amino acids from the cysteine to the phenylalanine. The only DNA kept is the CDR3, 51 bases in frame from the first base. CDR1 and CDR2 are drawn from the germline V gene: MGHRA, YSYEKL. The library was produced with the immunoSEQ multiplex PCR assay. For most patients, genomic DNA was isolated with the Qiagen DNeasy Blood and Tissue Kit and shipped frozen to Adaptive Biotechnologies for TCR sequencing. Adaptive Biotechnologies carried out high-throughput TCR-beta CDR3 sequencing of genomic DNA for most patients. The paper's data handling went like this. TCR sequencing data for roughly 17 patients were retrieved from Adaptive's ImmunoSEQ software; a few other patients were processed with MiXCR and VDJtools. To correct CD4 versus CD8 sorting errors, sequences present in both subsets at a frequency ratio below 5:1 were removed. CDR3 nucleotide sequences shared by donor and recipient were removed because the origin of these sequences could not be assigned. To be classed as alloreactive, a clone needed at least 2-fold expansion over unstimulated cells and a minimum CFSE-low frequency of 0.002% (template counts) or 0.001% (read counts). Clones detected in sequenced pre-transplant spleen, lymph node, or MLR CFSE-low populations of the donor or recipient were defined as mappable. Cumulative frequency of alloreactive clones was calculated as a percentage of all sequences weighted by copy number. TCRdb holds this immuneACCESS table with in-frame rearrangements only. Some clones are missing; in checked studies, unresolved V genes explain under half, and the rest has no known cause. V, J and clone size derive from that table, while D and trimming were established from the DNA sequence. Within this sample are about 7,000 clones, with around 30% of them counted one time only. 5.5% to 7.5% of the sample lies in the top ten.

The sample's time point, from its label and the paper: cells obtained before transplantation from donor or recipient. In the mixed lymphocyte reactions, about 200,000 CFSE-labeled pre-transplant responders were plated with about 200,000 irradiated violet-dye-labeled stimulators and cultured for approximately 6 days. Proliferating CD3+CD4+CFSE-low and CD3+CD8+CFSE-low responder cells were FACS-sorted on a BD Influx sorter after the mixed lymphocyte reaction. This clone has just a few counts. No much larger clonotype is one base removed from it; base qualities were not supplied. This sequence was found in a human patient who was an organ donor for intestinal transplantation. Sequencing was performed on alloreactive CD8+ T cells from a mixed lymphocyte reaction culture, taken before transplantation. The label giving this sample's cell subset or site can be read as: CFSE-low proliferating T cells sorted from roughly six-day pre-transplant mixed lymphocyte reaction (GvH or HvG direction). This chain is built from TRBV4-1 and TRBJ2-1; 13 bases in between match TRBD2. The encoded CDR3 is CASSPPTSGGSYNEQFF. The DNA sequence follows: TGCGCCAGCAGCCCTCCGACTAGCGGGGGGAGTTACAATGAGCAGTTCTTC.